The rows below give T cell receptor beta chains drawn from one sample of a study of shared clonotypes between healthy human individuals. Data came from immunoSEQ multiplex PCR; TCRdb stores just in-frame clones and leaves some out. In the table there are 500,000 or so clones, approximately 94% of which are singletons. The source material was naive CD4+ T cells sorted from blood. These receptors all stem from a woman younger than 45 in good health. Both conserved end residues are part of each CDR3. A D gene is named only where the DNA matches it firmly. Size is omitted from some rows. Given values are once, few, many or a class for expanded clones.

TRBJ2-1 | TRBV15 | NA | NA | TGTGCCACCAGTTGGCCCCTTCTCAGCTCCTACAATGAGCAGTTCTTC | CATSWPLLSSYNEQFF
TRBJ1-2 | TRBV10-3 | NA | NA | TGTGCCATCAGTGAGTTGGAGGGGCTCTATGGCTACACCTTC | CAISELEGLYGYTF
TRBJ1-1 | TRBV15 | NA | NA | TGTGCCACCAGCAGAGCCGTCGACAGGACAGCTTTCTTT | CATSRAVDRTAFF
TRBJ2-4 | TRBV7-7 | NA | NA | TGTGCCAGCAGCTTAGATCGGCGGCGTAAAAACATTCAGTACTTC | CASSLDRRRKNIQYF
TRBJ1-1 | TRBV6-5 | NA | NA | TGTGCCAGCAGTTACGACGGTGGGACTGAAGCTTTCTTT | CASSYDGGTEAFF
TRBJ2-1 | TRBV5-6 | NA | NA | TGTGCCAGCAGCTTGGGCGTCCTGGCCAACAATGAGCAGTTCTTC | CASSLGVLANNEQFF
TRBJ2-1 | TRBV11-3 | TRBD2 | NA | TGTGCCAGCAGCTTGGCGGGAGGGGGGAATGAGCAGTTCTTC | CASSLAGGGNEQFF
TRBJ1-1 | TRBV18 | NA | NA | TGTGCCAGCTCACCCATAAATACAAGGAACACTGAAGCTTTCTTT | CASSPINTRNTEAFF
TRBJ1-3 | TRBV5-1 | NA | NA | TGCGCCAGCAGCGCCGCGGCTGGAAACACCATATATTTT | CASSAAAGNTIYF
TRBJ2-1 | TRBV5-1 | TRBD2 | NA | TGCGCCAGCAGCACGGGACTAGCGGGTGCCTTCGGGAATGAGCAGTTCTTC | CASSTGLAGAFGNEQFF
TRBJ2-3 | TRBV6-4 | TRBD2 | NA | TGTGCCAGCAGTGAATTTACTAGCGGGAGTCCAGATACGCAGTATTTT | CASSEFTSGSPDTQYF
TRBJ1-1 | TRBV15 | NA | NA | TGTGCCACCAGCTGGAGGAGGAACACTGAAGCTTTCTTT | CATSWRRNTEAFF
TRBJ1-1 | TRBV5-1 | NA | NA | TGCGCCAGCAGCTTGGTTGGACAGCAAACTGAAGCTTTCTTT | CASSLVGQQTEAFF
TRBJ2-7 | TRBV29-1 | NA | NA | TGCAGCGTTGAACTATGGGGCCGGGCCTACGAGCAGTACTTC | CSVELWGRAYEQYF
TRBJ2-7 | TRBV7-9 | TRBD1 | NA | TGTGCCAGCAGCGTAATCGGGACAGGCCTTTACGAGCAGTACTTC | CASSVIGTGLYEQYF
TRBJ2-5 | TRBV29-1 | NA | NA | TGCAGCGTTGTTCTAGAATCCCGACAGTACTTC | CSVVLESRQYF
TRBJ2-7 | TRBV5-1 | NA | NA | TGCGCCAGCAGCCGAACGGGACCCGGGAGAATGGAGCAGTACTTC | CASSRTGPGRMEQYF
TRBJ1-5 | TRBV9 | NA | NA | TGTGCCAGCAGCGAGGGGACCTCCCTTGTTCAGCCCCAGCATTTT | CASSEGTSLVQPQHF
TRBJ1-3 | TRBV18 | NA | NA | TGTGCCAGCTCACTGGAAAACAGCTCTGGAAACACCATATATTTT | CASSLENSSGNTIYF
TRBJ1-3 | TRBV27 | NA | NA | TGTGCCAGCAGCTCCCACTCTGGAAACACCATATATTTT | CASSSHSGNTIYF
TRBJ2-7 | TRBV10-3 | NA | NA | TGTGCCATCAGTGATCGGAGGGACTCCTACGAGCAGTACTTC | CAISDRRDSYEQYF
TRBJ2-1 | TRBV19 | NA | NA | TGTGCCAGTAGTGCCTTACCTAGGAATGAGCAGTTCTTC | CASSALPRNEQFF
TRBJ2-7 | TRBV27 | NA | NA | TGTGCCAGCCAATCAAAGTTCTACGAGCAGTACTTC | CASQSKFYEQYF
TRBJ2-3 | TRBV29-1 | TRBD1 | NA | TGCAGCATATCCTTTAACGGACAGGGGACTAACACAGATACGCAGTATTTT | CSISFNGQGTNTDTQYF
TRBJ1-5 | TRBV19 | NA | NA | TGTGCCAGCACGGACAGCCCAGTAGCAATCAAACCCCAGCATTTT | CASTDSPVAIKPQHF
TRBJ2-5 | TRBV5-1 | NA | NA | TGCGCCAGCAGCTTGGCCTGGGGGGGCCAGGAGACCCAGTACTTC | CASSLAWGGQETQYF
TRBJ2-7 | TRBV2 | NA | NA | TGTGCCAGCAGACGGACGGAACTACCGTACTTC | CASRRTELPYF
TRBJ2-1 | TRBV27 | NA | NA | TGTGCCAGCAGTACGATTGGTCGGCAGTTCTTC | CASSTIGRQFF
TRBJ1-3 | TRBV9 | NA | NA | TGTGCCAGCAGCGGGGACATATTGAGCTCTGGAAACACCATATATTTT | CASSGDILSSGNTIYF
TRBJ1-4 | TRBV29-1 | TRBD1 | NA | TGCAGCGTGAGGGGCAGGGGGGATGAAAAACTGTTTTTT | CSVRGRGDEKLFF
TRBJ2-1 | TRBV6-5 | TRBD1 | NA | TGTGCCAGCAGTTACCCAGGGACAGGGGAGGGTGAGCAGTTCTTC | CASSYPGTGEGEQFF
TRBJ2-1 | TRBV6-5 | NA | NA | TGTGCCAGCAGTTACAGACTAGGACGAGAGCAGTTCTTC | CASSYRLGREQFF
TRBJ2-5 | TRBV11-3 | NA | NA | TGTGCCAGCAGCACCGGGATACAAGAGACCCAGTACTTC | CASSTGIQETQYF
TRBJ2-3 | TRBV15 | NA | NA | TGTGCCACCAGCAGAGATAATCAGGGTGGTACCGATACGCAGTATTTT | CATSRDNQGGTDTQYF
TRBJ2-3 | TRBV5-1 | TRBD2 | NA | TGCGCCAGCAGCTCACTAGCGGGAGTAGGAGATACGCAGTATTTT | CASSSLAGVGDTQYF
TRBJ2-1 | TRBV2 | NA | NA | TGTGCCAGCAAGCAAACTAGCTCCAATGAGCAGTTCTTC | CASKQTSSNEQFF
TRBJ1-2 | TRBV6-5 | TRBD1 | NA | TGTGCCAGCAGTCCAGGGACAGGTCCTTCTCGCTACACCTTC | CASSPGTGPSRYTF
TRBJ1-2 | TRBV5-1 | NA | NA | TGCGCCAGCAGCTTGGCCGGGACACCCTTGGCAGGCTACACCTTC | CASSLAGTPLAGYTF
TRBJ2-3 | TRBV10-3 | NA | NA | TGTGCCATCAAAGGAGCGATGACAGATACGCAGTATTTT | CAIKGAMTDTQYF
TRBJ2-7 | TRBV5-1 | TRBD2 | NA | TGCGCCAGCAGCTTGATAGCGGGAGGGTCCCACGAGCAGTACTTC | CASSLIAGGSHEQYF
TRBJ1-2 | TRBV18 | TRBD1 | NA | TGTGCCAGCTCACGCAGGGGGCCGGAGTATGGCTACACCTTC | CASSRRGPEYGYTF
TRBJ1-4 | TRBV6-1 | NA | NA | TGTGCCAGCAGGAGGGGCGGATTGGATGAAAAACTGTTTTTT | CASRRGGLDEKLFF
TRBJ1-5 | TRBV19 | NA | few | TGTGCCAGTAGTCGACAGTCCGATCAGCCCCAGCATTTT | CASSRQSDQPQHF
TRBJ2-1 | TRBV15 | NA | once | TGTGCCACCAGCACGTACAATGAGCAGTTCTTC | CATSTYNEQFF
TRBJ1-2 | TRBV28 | NA | NA | TGTGCCAGCAGGAAGCTTGCTGCGGGCTACACCTTC | CASRKLAAGYTF